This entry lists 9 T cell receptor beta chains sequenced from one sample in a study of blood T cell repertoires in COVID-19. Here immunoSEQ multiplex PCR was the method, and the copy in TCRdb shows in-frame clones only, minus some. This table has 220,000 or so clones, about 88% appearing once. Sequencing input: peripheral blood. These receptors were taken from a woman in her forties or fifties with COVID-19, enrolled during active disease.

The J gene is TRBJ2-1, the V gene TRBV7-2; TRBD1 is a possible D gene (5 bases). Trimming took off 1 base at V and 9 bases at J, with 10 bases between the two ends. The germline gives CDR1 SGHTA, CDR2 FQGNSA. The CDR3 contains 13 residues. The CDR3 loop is CASSLVSRGEQFF. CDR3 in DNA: TGTGCCAGCAGCTTAGTGAGTAGGGGTGAGCAGTTCTTC. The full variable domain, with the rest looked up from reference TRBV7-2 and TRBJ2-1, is GAGVSQSPSNKVTEKGKDVELRCDPISGHTALYWYRQSLGQGLEFLIYFQGNSAPDKSGLPSDRFSAERTGGSVSTLTIQRTQQEDSAVYLCASSLVSRGEQFFGPGTRLTVL.

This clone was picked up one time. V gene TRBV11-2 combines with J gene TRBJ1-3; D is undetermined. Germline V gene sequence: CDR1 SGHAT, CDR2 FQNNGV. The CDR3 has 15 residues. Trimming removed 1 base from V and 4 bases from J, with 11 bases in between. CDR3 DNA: TGTGCCAGCAGCTTAGGAGGAGGCGCCGGAAACACCATATATTTT. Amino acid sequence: CASSLGGGAGNTIYF. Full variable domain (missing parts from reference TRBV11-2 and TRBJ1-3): EAGVAQSPRYKIIEKRQSVAFWCNPISGHATLYWYQQILGQGPKLLIQFQNNGVVDDSQLPKDRFSAERLKGVDSTLKIQPAKLEDSAVYLCASSLGGGAGNTIYFGEGSWLTVV.

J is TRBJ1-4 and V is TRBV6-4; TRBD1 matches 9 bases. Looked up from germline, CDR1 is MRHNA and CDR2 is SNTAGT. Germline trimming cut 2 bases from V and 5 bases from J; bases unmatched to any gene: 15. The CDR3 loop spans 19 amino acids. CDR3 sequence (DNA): TGTGCCAGCAGTGACGGCTTACTTACGACAGGGGGTAGGAATGAAAAACTGTTTTTT. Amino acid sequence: CASSDGLLTTGGRNEKLFF.

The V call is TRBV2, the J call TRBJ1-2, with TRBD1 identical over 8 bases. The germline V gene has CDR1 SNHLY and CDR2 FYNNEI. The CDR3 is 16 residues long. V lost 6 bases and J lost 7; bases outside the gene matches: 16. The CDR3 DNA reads TGTGCCAGCAGCCCCCTACCGTCAGGGGGCCCTTCTGGCTACACCTTC. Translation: CASSPLPSGGPSGYTF.

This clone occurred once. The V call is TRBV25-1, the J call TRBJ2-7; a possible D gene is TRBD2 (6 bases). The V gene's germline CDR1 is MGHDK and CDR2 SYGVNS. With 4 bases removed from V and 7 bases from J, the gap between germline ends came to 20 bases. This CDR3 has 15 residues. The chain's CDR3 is CASSATGLQSREQYF. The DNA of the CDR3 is TGTGCCAGCAGTGCCACGGGACTCCAGTCTAGGGAGCAGTACTTC.

The CDR3 coding sequence is TGTGCCATCAACGGCGGGGGATATTCTGGGGCCAACGTCCTGACTTTC. Its translation: CAINGGGYSGANVLTF. The chain carries TRBV10-3 and TRBJ2-6, with 7 bases that match TRBD2. Trimming removed 7 bases from V and 1 base from J; junction bases left unmatched: 7. CDR1 is ENHRY and CDR2 is SYGVKD in the germline V gene. This CDR3 has 16 residues.

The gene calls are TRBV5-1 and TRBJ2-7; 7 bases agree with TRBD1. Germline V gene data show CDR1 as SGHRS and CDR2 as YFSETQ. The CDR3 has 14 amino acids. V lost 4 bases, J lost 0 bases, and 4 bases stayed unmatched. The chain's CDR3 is CASSRDSSSYEQYF. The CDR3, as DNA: TGCGCCAGCAGCCGGGACAGTAGCTCCTACGAGCAGTACTTC.

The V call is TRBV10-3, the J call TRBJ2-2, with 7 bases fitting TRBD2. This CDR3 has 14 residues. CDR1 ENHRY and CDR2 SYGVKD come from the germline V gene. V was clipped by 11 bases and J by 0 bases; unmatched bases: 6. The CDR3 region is CASRAGANTGELFF. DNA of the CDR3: TGTGCCTCCCGGGCGGGGGCGAACACCGGGGAGCTGTTTTTT.

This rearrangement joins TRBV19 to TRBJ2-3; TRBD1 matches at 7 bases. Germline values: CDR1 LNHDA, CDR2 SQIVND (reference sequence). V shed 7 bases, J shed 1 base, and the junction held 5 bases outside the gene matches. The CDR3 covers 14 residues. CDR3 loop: CASTIGQGTDTQYF. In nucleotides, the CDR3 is TGTGCCAGTACCATCGGACAGGGCACAGATACGCAGTATTTT.